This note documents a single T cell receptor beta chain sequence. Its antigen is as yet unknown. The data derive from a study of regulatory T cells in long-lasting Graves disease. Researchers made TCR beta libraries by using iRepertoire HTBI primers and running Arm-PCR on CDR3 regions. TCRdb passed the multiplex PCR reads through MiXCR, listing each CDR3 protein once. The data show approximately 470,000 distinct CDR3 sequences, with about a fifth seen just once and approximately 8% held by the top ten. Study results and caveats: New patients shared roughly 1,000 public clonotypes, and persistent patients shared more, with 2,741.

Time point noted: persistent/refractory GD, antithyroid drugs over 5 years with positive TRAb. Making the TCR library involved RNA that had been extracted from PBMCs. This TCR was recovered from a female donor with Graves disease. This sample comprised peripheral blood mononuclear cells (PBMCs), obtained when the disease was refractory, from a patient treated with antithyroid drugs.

Here the CDR3 DNA reads TGTGCCAGCAGTTTATCGTTGACATCCTACGAGCAGTACTTC. It codes for CASSLSLTSYEQYF. The V call is TRBV27, the J call TRBJ2-7; D not certain. Germline values: CDR1 MNHEY, CDR2 SMNVEV (reference sequence). Between the trimmed V and J ends, which lost 0 bases and 1 base, there was a span of 7 bases. The CDR3 spans 14 residues.